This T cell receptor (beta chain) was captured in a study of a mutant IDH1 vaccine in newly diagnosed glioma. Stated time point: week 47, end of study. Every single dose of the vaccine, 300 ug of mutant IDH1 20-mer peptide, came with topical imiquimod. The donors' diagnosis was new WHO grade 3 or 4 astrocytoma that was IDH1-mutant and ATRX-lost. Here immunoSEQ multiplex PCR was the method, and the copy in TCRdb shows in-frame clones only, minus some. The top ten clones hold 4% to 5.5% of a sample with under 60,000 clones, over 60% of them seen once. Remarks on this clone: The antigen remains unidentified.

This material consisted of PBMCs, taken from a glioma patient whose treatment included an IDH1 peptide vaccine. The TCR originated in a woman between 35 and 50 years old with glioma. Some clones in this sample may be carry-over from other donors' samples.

The CDR3 DNA follows: TGTGCCATCAAACGCGGGGACAAAATGAATGAGCAGTTCTTC. Translating it yields CAIKRGDKMNEQFF. The rearrangement uses TRBV10-3 and TRBJ2-1; D may match TRBD1 or TRBD2 (6 bases each). The V end lost 7 bases, the J end lost 7 bases, and 17 bases lay between the germline ends. Germline V gives CDR1 ENHRY, CDR2 SYGVKD. CDR3 length: 14 residues.